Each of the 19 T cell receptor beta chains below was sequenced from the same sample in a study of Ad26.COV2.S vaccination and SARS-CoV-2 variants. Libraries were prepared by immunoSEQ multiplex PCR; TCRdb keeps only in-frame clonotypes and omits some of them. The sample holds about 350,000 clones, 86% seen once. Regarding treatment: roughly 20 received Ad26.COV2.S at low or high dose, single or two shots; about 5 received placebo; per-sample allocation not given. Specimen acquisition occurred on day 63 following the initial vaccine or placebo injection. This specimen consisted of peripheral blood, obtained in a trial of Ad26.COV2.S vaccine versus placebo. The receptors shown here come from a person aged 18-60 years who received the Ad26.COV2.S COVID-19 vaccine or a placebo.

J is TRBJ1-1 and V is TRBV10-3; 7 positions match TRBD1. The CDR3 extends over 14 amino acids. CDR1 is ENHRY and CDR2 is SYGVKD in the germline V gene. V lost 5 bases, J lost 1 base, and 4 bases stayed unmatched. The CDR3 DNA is TGTGCCATCAGTTGGGACAGCTCGAACACTGAAGCTTTCTTT. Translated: CAISWDSSNTEAFF.

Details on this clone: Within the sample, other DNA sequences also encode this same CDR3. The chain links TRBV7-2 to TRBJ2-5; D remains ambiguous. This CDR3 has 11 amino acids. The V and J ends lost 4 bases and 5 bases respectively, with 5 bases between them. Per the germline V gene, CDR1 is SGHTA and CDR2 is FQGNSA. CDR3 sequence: CASSSKETQYF. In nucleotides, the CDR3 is TGTGCCAGCAGCTCGAAGGAGACCCAGTACTTC.

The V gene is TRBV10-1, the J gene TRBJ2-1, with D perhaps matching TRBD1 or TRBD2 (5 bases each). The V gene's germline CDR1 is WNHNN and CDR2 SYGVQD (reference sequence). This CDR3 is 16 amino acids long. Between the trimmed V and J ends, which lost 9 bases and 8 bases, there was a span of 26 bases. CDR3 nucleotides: TGCGCCAGAACTCCGGGACCAACGATTTTGGGGTATGAGCAGTTCTTC. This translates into CARTPGPTILGYEQFF.

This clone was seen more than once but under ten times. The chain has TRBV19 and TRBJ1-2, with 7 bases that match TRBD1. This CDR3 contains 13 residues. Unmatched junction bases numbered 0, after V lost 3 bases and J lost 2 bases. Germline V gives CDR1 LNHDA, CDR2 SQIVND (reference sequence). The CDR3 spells CASSMGQNYGYTF. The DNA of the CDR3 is TGTGCCAGTAGTATGGGACAGAACTATGGCTACACCTTC.

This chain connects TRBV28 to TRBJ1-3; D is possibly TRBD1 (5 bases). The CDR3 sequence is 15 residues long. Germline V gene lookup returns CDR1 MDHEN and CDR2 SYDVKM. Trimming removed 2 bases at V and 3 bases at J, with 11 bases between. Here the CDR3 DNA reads TGTGCCAGCAGTTTAGGGGGGACTATTGGAAACACCATATATTTT. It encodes CASSLGGTIGNTIYF. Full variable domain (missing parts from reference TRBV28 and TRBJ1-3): DVKVTQSSRYLVKRTGEKVFLECVQDMDHENMFWYRQDPGLGLRLIYFSYDVKMKEKGDIPEGYSVSREKKERFSLILESASTNQTSMYLCASSLGGTIGNTIYFGEGSWLTVV.

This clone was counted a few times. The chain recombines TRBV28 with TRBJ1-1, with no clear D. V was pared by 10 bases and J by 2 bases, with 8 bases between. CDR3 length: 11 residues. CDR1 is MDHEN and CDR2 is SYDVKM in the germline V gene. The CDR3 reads CATNSNTEAFF. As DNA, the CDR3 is TGTGCCACCAACAGTAACACTGAAGCTTTCTTT.

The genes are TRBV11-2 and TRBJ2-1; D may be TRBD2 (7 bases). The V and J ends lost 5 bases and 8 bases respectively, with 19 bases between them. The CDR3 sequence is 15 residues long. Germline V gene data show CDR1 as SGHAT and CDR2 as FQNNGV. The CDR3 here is CASSPYGGGLDEQFF. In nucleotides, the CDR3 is TGTGCCAGCAGCCCCTATGGGGGGGGCCTGGATGAGCAGTTCTTC. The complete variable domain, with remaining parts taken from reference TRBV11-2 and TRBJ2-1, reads EAGVAQSPRYKIIEKRQSVAFWCNPISGHATLYWYQQILGQGPKLLIQFQNNGVVDDSQLPKDRFSAERLKGVDSTLKIQPAKLEDSAVYLCASSPYGGGLDEQFFGPGTRLTVL.

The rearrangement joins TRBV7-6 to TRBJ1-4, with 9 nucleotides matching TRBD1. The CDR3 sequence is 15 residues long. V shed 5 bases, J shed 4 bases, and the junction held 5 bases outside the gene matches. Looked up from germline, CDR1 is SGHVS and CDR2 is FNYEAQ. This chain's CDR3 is CASSQRQGVNEKLFF. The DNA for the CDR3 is TGTGCCAGCAGCCAAAGACAGGGGGTTAATGAAAAACTGTTTTTT.

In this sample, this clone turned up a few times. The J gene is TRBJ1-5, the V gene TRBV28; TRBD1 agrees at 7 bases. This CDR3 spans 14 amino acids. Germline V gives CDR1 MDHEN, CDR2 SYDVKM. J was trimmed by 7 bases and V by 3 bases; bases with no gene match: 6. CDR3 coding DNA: TGTGCCAGCAGTTTGGGACAGATGATCCAGCCCCAGCATTTT. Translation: CASSLGQMIQPQHF. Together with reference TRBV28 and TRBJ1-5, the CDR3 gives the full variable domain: DVKVTQSSRYLVKRTGEKVFLECVQDMDHENMFWYRQDPGLGLRLIYFSYDVKMKEKGDIPEGYSVSREKKERFSLILESASTNQTSMYLCASSLGQMIQPQHFGDGTRLSIL.

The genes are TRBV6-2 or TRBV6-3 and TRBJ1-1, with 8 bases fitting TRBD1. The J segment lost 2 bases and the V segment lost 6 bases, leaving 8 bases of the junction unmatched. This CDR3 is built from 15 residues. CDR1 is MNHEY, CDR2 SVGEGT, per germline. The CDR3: CASSNTGTGNTEAFF. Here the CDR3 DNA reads TGTGCCAGCAGCAACACCGGGACAGGTAACACTGAAGCTTTCTTT.

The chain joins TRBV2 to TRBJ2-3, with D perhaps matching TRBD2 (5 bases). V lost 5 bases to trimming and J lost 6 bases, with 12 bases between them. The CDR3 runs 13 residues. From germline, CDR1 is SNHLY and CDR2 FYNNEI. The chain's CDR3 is CASSRRVRDTQYF. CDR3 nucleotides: TGTGCCAGCAGTCGGCGGGTTCGGGATACGCAGTATTTT.

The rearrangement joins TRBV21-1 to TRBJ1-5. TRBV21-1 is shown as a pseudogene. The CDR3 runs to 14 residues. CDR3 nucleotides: TGTGCCAGCAGCACGCCGGGGTCCGAACAGCCCCAGCATTTT. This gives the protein CASSTPGSEQPQHF.

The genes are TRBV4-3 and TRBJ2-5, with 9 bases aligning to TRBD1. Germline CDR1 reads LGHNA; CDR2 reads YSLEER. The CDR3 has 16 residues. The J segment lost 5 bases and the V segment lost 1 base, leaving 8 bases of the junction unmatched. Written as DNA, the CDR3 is TGCGCCAGCAGCCAAGGGGGACAGGGTGGCTTGGAGACCCAGTACTTC. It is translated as CASSQGGQGGLETQYF.

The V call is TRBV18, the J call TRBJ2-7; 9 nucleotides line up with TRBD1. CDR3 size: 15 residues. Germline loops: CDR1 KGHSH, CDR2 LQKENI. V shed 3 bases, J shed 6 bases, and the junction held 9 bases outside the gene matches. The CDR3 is CASSPPQGAQAEQYF. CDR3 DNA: TGTGCCAGCTCACCTCCACAGGGGGCACAGGCCGAGCAGTACTTC.

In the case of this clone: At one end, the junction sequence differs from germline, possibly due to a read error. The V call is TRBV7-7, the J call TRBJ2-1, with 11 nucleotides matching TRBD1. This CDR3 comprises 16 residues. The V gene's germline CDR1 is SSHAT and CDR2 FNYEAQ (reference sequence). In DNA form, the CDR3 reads TGTGCTAGCAGCTTTGATGGGACAGGGGGACTCAATGAGCAGTTCTTC. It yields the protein CASSFDGTGGLNEQFF.

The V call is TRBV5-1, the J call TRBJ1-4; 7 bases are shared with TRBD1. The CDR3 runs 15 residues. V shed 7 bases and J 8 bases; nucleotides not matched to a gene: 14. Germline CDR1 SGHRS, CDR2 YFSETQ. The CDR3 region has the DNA TGCGCCAGCGGGCAGCGAGAGGGGGCAGGGGAAAAACTGTTTTTT. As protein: CASGQREGAGEKLFF.

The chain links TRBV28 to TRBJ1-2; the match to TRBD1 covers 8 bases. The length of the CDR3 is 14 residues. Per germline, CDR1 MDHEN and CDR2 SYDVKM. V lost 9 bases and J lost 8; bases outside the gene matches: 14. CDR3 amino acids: CASYSGQGPMGYTF. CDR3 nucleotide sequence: TGTGCCAGTTATTCAGGACAGGGCCCTATGGGCTACACCTTC.

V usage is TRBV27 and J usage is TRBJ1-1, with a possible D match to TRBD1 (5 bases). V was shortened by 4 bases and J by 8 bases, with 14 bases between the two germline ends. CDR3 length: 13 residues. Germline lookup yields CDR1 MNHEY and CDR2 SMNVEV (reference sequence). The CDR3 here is CASSSLLRQEAFF. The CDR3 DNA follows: TGTGCCAGCAGTTCCCTACTCCGACAGGAAGCTTTCTTT.

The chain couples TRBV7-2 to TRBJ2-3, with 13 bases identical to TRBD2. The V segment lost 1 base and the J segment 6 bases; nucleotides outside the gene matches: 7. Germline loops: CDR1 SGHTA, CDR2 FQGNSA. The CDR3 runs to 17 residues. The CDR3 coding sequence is TGTGCCAGCAGCTTAGGCCCACTAGCGGGGGGGCGTGATACGCAGTATTTT. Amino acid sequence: CASSLGPLAGGRDTQYF.